This entry is about one T cell receptor (beta chain). This sample is part of a study of human T cells and chemical hapten exposure. In the study overall: Variability of per-sample TCR yields stemmed mainly from small differences in pooled library volume.

One entry per CDR3 protein, called by TCRdb with MiXCR from the RACE reads. In the table there are 150,000 to 200,000 distinct CDR3 sequences, about a fifth of which are singletons. Trimming took 1 base from V and 6 from J, leaving 13 bases between them. The CDR3 covers 14 residues. Germline V CDR1 and CDR2: LGHDT, YNNKEL (reference sequence). Time point given: patch test 1, 2 weeks after DPC sensitization. Treatment reported: therapeutic diphenylcyclopropenone sensitization with weekly scalp DPC. The chain uses TRBV3-1 and TRBJ2-7, with D maybe TRBD2 (6 bases). The origin of this receptor is a woman aged 45-65 years with alopecia areata. Some clones in this sample may be carry-over from other donors' samples. This material consisted of whole blood, taken in connection with sensitization to the hapten diphenylcyclopropenone (DPC). This CDR3 is CASSQVLTAGEQYF. DNA for the CDR3: TGTGCCAGCAGCCAAGTCCTGACAGCGGGCGAGCAGTACTTC.